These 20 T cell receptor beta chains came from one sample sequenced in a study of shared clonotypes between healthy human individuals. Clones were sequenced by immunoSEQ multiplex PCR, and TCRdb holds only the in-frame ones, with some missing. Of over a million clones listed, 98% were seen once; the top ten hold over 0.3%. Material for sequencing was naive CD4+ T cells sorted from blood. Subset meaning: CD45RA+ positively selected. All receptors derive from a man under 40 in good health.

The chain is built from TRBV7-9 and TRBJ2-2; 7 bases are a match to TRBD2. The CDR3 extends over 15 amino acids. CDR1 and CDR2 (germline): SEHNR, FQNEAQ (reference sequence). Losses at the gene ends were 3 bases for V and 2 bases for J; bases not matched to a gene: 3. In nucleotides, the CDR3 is TGTGCCAGCAGCTTGGGAGGGCTTAACACCGGGGAGCTGTTTTTT. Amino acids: CASSLGGLNTGELFF.

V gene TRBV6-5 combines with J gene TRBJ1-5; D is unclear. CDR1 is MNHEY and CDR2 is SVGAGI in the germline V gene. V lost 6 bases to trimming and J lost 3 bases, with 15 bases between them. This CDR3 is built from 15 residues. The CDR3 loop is CASSKHPGYNQPQHF. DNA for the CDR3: TGTGCCAGCAGCAAGCATCCGGGTTACAATCAGCCCCAGCATTTT.

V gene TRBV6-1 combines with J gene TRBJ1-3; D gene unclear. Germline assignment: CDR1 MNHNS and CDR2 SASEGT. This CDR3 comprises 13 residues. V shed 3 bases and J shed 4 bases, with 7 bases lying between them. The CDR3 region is CASSDLLGNTIYF. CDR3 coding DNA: TGTGCCAGCAGTGATCTCCTAGGAAACACCATATATTTT.

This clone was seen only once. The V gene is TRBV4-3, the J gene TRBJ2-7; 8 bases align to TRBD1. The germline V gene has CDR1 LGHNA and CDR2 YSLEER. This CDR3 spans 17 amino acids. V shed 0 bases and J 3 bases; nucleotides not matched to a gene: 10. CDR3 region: CASSQDRQGQTYYEQYF. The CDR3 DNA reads TGCGCCAGCAGCCAAGATAGACAGGGGCAAACCTACTACGAGCAGTACTTC.

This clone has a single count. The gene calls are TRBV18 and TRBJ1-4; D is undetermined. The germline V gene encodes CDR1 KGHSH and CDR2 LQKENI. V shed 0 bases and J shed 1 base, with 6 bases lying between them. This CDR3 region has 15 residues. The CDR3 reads CASSPPGGTNEKLFF. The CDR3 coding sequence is TGTGCCAGCTCACCACCGGGTGGAACTAATGAAAAACTGTTTTTT.

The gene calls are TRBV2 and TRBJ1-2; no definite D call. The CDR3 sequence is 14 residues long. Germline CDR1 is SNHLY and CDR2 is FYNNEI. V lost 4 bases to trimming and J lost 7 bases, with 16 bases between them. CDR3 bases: TGTGCCAGCAGTGTATCCGGTCCCTTCGGTGGCTACACCTTC. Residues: CASSVSGPFGGYTF. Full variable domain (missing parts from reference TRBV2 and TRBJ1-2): EPEVTQTPSHQVTQMGQEVILRCVPISNHLYFYWYRQILGQKVEFLVSFYNNEISEKSEIFDDQFSVERPDGSNFTLKIRSTKLEDSAMYFCASSVSGPFGGYTFGSGTRLTVV.

The CDR3 sequence is CASSVSGRNEQFF. DNA for the CDR3: TGTGCCAGCAGCGTCTCCGGGCGCAATGAGCAGTTCTTC. J is TRBJ2-1 and V is TRBV9; D not certain. The CDR3 runs to 13 residues. Trimming cost V 2 bases and J 6 bases, with 9 bases left between them. The germline V gene has CDR1 SGDLS and CDR2 YYNGEE. The full variable domain, with the rest looked up from reference TRBV9 and TRBJ2-1, is DSGVTQTPKHLITATGQRVTLRCSPRSGDLSVYWYQQSLDQGLQFLIQYYNGEERAKGNILERFSAQQFPDLHSELNLSSLELGDSALYFCASSVSGRNEQFFGPGTRLTVL.

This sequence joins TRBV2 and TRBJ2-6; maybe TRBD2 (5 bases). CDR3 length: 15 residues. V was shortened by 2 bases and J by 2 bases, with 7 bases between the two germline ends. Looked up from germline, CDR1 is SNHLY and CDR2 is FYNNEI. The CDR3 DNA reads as TGTGCCAGCAGTGAACCCGGGGCTGGGGCCAACGTCCTGACTTTC. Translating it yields CASSEPGAGANVLTF.

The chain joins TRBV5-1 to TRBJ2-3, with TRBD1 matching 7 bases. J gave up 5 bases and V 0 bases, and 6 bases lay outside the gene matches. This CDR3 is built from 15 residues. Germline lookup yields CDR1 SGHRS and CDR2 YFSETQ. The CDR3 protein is CASSLEQGSKDTQYF. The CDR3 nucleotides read TGCGCCAGCAGCTTGGAACAGGGGTCAAAAGATACGCAGTATTTT.

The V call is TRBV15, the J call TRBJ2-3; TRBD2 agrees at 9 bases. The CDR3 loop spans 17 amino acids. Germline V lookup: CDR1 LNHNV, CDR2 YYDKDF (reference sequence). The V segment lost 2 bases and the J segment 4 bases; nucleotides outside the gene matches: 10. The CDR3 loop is CATSRLLSGSNADTQYF. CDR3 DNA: TGTGCCACCAGCAGACTCCTTAGCGGGAGTAACGCAGATACGCAGTATTTT.

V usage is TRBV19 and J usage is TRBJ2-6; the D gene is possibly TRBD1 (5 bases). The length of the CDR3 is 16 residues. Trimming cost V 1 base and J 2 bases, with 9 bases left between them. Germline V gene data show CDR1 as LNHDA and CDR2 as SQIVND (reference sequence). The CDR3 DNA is TGTGCCAGTAGTATAGGCAGGGCTACTGGGGCCAACGTCCTGACTTTC. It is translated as CASSIGRATGANVLTF. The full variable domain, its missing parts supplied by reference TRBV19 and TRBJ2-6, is DGGITQSPKYLFRKEGQNVTLSCEQNLNHDAMYWYRQDPGQGLRLIYYSQIVNDFQKGDIAEGYSVSREKKESFPLTVTSAQKNPTAFYLCASSIGRATGANVLTFGAGSRLTVL.

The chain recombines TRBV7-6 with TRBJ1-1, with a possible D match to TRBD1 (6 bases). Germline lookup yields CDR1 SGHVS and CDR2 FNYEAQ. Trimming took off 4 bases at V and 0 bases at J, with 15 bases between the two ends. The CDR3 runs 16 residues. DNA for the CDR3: TGTGCCAGCAGCTCACAGACAGGAGAAATGAACACTGAAGCTTTCTTT. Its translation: CASSSQTGEMNTEAFF.

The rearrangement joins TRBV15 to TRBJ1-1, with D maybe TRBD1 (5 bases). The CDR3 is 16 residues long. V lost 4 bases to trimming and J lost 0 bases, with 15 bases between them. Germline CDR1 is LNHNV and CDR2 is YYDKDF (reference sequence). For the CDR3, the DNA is TGTGCCACCAGCAAACTTGGGGGGGAGCTGAACACTGAAGCTTTCTTT. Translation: CATSKLGGELNTEAFF.

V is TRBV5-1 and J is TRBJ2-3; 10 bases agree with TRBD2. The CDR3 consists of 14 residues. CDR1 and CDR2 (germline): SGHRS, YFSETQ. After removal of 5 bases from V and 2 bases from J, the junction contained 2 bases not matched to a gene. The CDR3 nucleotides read TGCGCCAGCAGACTAGCGGGGTACACAGATACGCAGTATTTT. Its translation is CASRLAGYTDTQYF.

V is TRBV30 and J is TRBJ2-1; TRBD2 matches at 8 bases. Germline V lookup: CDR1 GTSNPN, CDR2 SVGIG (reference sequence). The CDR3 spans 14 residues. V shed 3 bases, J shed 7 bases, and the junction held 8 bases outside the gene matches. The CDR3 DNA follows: TGTGCCTGGAGCAACAAAGCGGGAGTAAATGAGCAGTTCTTC. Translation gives CAWSNKAGVNEQFF.

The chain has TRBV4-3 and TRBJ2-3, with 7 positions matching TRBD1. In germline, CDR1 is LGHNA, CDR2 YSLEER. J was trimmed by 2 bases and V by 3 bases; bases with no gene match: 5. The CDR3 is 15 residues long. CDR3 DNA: TGCGCCAGCAGCCAGACAGGGCATTCCACAGATACGCAGTATTTT. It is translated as CASSQTGHSTDTQYF.

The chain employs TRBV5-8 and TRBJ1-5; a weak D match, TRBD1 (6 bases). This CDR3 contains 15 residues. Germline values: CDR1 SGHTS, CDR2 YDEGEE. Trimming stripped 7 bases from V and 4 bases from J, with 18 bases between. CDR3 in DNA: TGTGCCAGCGGTGGATCGTGGGGGGCAAATCAGCCCCAGCATTTT. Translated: CASGGSWGANQPQHF. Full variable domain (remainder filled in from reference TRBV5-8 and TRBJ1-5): EAGVTQSPTHLIKTRGQQATLRCSPISGHTSVYWYQQALGLGLQFLLWYDEGEERNRGNFPPRFSGRQFPNYSSELNVNALELEDSALYLCASGGSWGANQPQHFGDGTRLSIL.

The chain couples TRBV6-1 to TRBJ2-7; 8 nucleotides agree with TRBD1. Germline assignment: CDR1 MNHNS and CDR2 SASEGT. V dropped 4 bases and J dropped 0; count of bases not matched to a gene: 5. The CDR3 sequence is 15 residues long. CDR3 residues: CASSGPGTGSYEQYF. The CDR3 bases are TGTGCCAGCAGTGGTCCCGGGACAGGCTCCTACGAGCAGTACTTC.

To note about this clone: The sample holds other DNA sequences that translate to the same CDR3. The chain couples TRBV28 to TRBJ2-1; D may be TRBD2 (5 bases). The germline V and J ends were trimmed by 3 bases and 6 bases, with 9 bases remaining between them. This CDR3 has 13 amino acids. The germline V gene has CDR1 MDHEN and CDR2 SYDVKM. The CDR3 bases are TGTGCCAGCAGTTTTGTGGCGGGCAATGAGCAGTTCTTC. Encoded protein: CASSFVAGNEQFF.

The CDR3 DNA reads as TGTGCCAGCAGTGAGGGTTGGGGGGTGAACACTGAAGCTTTCTTT. This codes for CASSEGWGVNTEAFF. V and J are TRBV6-1 and TRBJ1-1, with D possibly being TRBD1 (5 bases). CDR3 length equals 15 residues. The V end was cut by 3 bases, the J end by 0 bases, with 11 bases between. The germline gives CDR1 MNHNS, CDR2 SASEGT.